These 4 T cell receptor beta chains were all obtained from the same sample, sequenced in a study of response to subunit inactivated influenza vaccine listed by TCRdb under 2018. The time point label corresponds to: 45 to 55 days after influenza vaccine administration. The library was obtained by RT-PCR. TCRdb lists the instrument as Illumina HiSeq 2500. Using fastp trimming at Q25 and MiXCR clonotype assembly, TCRdb reanalyzed the public sequencing data and kept in-frame beta chains. Rows are combined by CDR3 protein, so each entry shows the most common genes and DNA. Here the sample has fewer than 700,000 distinct CDR3 sequences; 13% occur a single time. The ten most abundant clones make up 13% of the sample. This sample comprised PBMCs from blood, obtained roughly 46 days after vaccination. All receptors derive from a man over 45 who received an inactivated influenza vaccine. Donor details come from another sample of the same person, matched by shared clones.

The table lists this clonotype with a few counts. The rearrangement joins TRBV5-6 to TRBJ2-3, with 8 bases that match TRBD2. V lost 1 base, J lost 2 bases, and 6 bases stayed unmatched. The CDR3 has 16 amino acids. In germline, CDR1 is SGHDT, CDR2 YYEEEE. The CDR3 bases are TGTGCCAGCAGCTTGCGGCGGGGGGCCTCCACAGATACGCAGTATTTT. Translated, it gives CASSLRRGASTDTQYF.

The sample holds many counts of this clonotype. This chain uses TRBV7-2 with TRBJ2-7; D may correspond to TRBD1 or TRBD2 (5 bases each). Germline V gene lookup returns CDR1 SGHTA and CDR2 FQGNSA. V lost 4 bases and J lost 2, with 9 bases in between. This CDR3 is built from 13 residues. The CDR3 protein is CASSWGPTYEQYF. Here the CDR3 DNA reads TGTGCCAGCAGCTGGGGACCGACCTACGAGCAGTACTTC.

This clonotype was seen only a few times. The rearrangement uses TRBV4-1 and TRBJ2-3, with 7 bases identical to TRBD1. The germline V gene encodes CDR1 MGHRA and CDR2 YSYEKL. The CDR3 contains 15 residues. The junction had 5 bases not matched to a gene; V was cut back by 1 base and J by 4 bases. CDR3 in amino acids: CASSQGDRKADTQYF. CDR3 DNA: TGCGCCAGCAGCCAAGGGGACAGAAAGGCAGATACGCAGTATTTT.

J is TRBJ2-2 and V is TRBV12-3 or TRBV12-4, with D perhaps TRBD1 or TRBD2 (7 bases each). Trimming removed 6 bases from V and 7 bases from J, with 18 bases in between. This CDR3 has 15 amino acids. CDR3 DNA sequence: TGTGCCAGCAGAACTGACAGGGAGGGGAACGGGGAGCTGTTTTTT. Residues: CASRTDREGNGELFF.